The clone carrying this T cell receptor beta chain was seen repeatedly, ten times or more. Its antigen is as yet unknown. This record comes from a study of response to subunit inactivated influenza vaccine. Study outcomes and limitations: Every seasonal influenza vaccination brings in few new T cells, the authors suggested.

TCRdb analysed the RT-PCR reads with MiXCR anew, one entry per CDR3 protein. The sample includes under 550,000 distinct CDR3 sequences, roughly 7.9% of them seen just once. CDR3 size: 14 residues. Germline V gives CDR1 SGHRS, CDR2 YFSETQ. V was shortened by 5 bases and J by 7 bases, with 15 bases between the two germline ends. J is TRBJ1-4 and V is TRBV5-1; possible D gene TRBD1, 6 bases. This clonotype originated in a man aged 50-75 years who received an inactivated influenza vaccine. Sample: PBMCs from blood, taken less than 25 months after vaccination. CDR3 amino acids: CASRRIGGREKLFF. The CDR3, as DNA: TGCGCCAGCAGGAGGATAGGGGGGCGTGAAAAACTGTTTTTT.